The 8 T cell receptor beta chains presented below share a single source sample, sequenced in a study of immune evolution from preneoplasia to lung adenocarcinoma. The method was immunoSEQ multiplex PCR; TCRdb's version includes in-frame clones alone and lacks a portion of them. The sample has about 14,000 clones, approximately 85% seen once. Sample: FFPE lung adenocarcinoma in situ tissue. These receptors all come from a donor aged 70 or older with lung adenocarcinoma.

The rearrangement joins TRBV28 to TRBJ2-1; D gene uncertain. Deletions cut 0 bases from V and 7 bases from J, with 16 bases between. Germline CDR1 MDHEN, CDR2 SYDVKM. The length of the CDR3 is 16 residues. Here the CDR3 reads CASSLWLPLDGNEQFF. CDR3 DNA: TGTGCCAGCAGTTTATGGCTTCCGCTCGACGGGAATGAGCAGTTCTTC.

This chain connects TRBV7-2 to TRBJ1-1; 7 nucleotides align to TRBD1. Germline CDR1 and CDR2: SGHTA and FQGNSA. The CDR3 length is 13 residues. Germline trimming cut 1 base from V and 8 bases from J; bases unmatched to any gene: 4. This chain's CDR3 is CASSLVRDSEAFF. CDR3 nucleotides: TGTGCCAGCAGCTTAGTTAGGGACAGCGAAGCTTTCTTT.

The chain joins TRBV27 to TRBJ2-5; D gene ambiguous. V lost 6 bases and J 2 bases, leaving 10 bases between the germline ends. Per the germline V gene, CDR1 is MNHEY and CDR2 is SMNVEV (reference sequence). The CDR3 has 13 amino acids. CDR3 nucleotides: TGTGCCAGCAGATCGGAGCCTCAAGAGACCCAGTACTTC. It encodes CASRSEPQETQYF.

A note on this clone: This CDR3 is also generated by other DNA sequences in the sample. The chain is built from TRBV6-1 and TRBJ2-7; 7 nucleotides match TRBD2. Germline loops: CDR1 MNHNS, CDR2 SASEGT. The V gene end was trimmed by 6 bases and the J gene end by 5 bases; junction bases not matched to a gene: 1. CDR3 length equals 11 residues. The CDR3 nucleotides read TGTGCCAGCAGGGGGAGGGACGAGCAGTACTTC. Translation gives CASRGRDEQYF.

The rearrangement uses TRBV27 and TRBJ2-3, with TRBD2 identical over 8 bases. In germline, CDR1 is MNHEY, CDR2 SMNVEV (reference sequence). The length of the CDR3 is 13 residues. J was trimmed by 15 bases and V by 3 bases; bases with no gene match: 11. CDR3 protein: CASSFTTSGKRYF. For the CDR3, the DNA is TGTGCCAGCAGTTTCACCACTAGCGGAAAAAGATATTTT.

The chain couples TRBV9 to TRBJ2-3, with D possibly matching TRBD1 (6 bases). This CDR3 spans 14 amino acids. Germline lookup yields CDR1 SGDLS and CDR2 YYNGEE. V was cut by 3 bases and J by 4 bases, with 12 bases left in between. CDR3 sequence reads: CASSAQGLADTQYF. Written as DNA, the CDR3 is TGTGCCAGCAGCGCCCAGGGGCTGGCAGATACGCAGTATTTT.

This chain joins TRBV28 and TRBJ2-7, with D possibly being TRBD2 (5 bases). This CDR3 is 14 amino acids long. Between the trimmed V and J ends, which lost 6 bases and 4 bases, there was a span of 16 bases. Germline CDR1 and CDR2: MDHEN and SYDVKM. The CDR3 DNA sequence: TGTGCCAGCAGCGCCTCGGGGTCAATATACGAGCAGTACTTC. This sequence encodes CASSASGSIYEQYF.

This clone was observed a handful of times. The CDR3 nucleotides are TGTGCCAGCAGTCCTGACATCGCTAGCTCCTACGAGCAGTACTTC. Its translation: CASSPDIASSYEQYF. The chain has TRBV2 and TRBJ2-7; no definite D call. This CDR3 region has 15 residues. The V gene lost 5 bases and the J gene lost 0 bases, with 14 bases spanning the gap. CDR1 is SNHLY and CDR2 is FYNNEI in the germline V gene.